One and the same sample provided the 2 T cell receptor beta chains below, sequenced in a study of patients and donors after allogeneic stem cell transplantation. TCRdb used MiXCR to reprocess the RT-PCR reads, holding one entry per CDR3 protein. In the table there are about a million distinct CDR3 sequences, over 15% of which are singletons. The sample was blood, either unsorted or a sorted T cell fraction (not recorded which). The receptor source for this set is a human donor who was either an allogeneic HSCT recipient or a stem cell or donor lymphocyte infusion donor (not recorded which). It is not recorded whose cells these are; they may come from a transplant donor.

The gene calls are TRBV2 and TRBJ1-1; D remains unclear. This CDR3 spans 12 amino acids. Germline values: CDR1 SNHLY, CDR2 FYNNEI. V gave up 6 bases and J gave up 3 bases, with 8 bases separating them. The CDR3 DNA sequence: TGTGCCAGCAGCTCCGGACACACTGAAGCTTTCTTT. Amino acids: CASSSGHTEAFF.

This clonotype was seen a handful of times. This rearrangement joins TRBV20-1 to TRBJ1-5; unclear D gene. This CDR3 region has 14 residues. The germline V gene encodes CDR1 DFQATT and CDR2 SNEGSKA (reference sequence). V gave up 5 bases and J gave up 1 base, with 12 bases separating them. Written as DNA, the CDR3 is TGCAGTGCTTGGGGAGCGGAAAGCAATCAGCCCCAGCATTTT. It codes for CSAWGAESNQPQHF.